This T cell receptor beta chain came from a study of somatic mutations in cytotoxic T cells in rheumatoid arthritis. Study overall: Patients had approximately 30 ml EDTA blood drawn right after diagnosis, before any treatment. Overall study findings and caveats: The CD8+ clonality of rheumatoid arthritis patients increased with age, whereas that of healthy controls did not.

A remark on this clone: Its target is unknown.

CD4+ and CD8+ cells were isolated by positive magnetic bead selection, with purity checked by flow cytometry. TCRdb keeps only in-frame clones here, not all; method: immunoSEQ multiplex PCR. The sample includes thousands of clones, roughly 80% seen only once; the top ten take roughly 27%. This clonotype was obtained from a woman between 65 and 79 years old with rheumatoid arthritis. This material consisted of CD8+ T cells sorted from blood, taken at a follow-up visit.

CDR3 DNA: TGTGCCAGCAGGGAGAGCTCCTATAATTCACCCCTCCACTTT. Its protein is CASRESSYNSPLHF. The gene calls are TRBV2 and TRBJ1-6; D is uncertain. Germline V lookup: CDR1 SNHLY, CDR2 FYNNEI. The CDR3 spans 14 residues. V dropped 6 bases and J dropped 0 bases, with 6 bases sitting between them.